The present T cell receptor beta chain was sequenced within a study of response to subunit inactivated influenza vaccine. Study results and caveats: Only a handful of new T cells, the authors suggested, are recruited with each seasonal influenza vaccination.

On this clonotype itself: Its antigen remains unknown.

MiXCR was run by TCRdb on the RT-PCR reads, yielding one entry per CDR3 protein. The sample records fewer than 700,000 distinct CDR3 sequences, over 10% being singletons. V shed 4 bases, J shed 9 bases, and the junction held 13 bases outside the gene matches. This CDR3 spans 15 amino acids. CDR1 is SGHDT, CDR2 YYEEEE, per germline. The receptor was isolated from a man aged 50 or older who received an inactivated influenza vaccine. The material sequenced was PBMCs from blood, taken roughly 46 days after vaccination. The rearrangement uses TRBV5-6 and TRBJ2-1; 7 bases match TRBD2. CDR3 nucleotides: TGTGCCAGCAGCGTCTGGACTAGGATGTCGGGTGAGCAGTTCTTC. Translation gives CASSVWTRMSGEQFF. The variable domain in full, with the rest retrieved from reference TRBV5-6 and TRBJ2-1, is DAGVTQSPTHLIKTRGQQVTLRCSPKSGHDTVSWYQQALGQGPQFIFQYYEEEERQRGNFPDRFSGHQFPNYSSELNVNALLLGDSALYLCASSVWTRMSGEQFFGPGTRLTVL.